What follows is one TCR beta chain and its context. The antigen remains undetermined. The data were taken from a study of post-analysis software for immune sequencing data. In the study overall: The disease courses covered relapsing-remitting, secondary progressive and progressive-relapsing multiple sclerosis.

Unique molecular identifiers were carried by the TCR beta cDNA libraries. Some 500,000 cDNA molecules were obtained per 1 to 10 million input T cells. TCRdb reprocessed the PCR reads with MiXCR, giving one entry per CDR3 protein. The repertoire holds hundreds of thousands of distinct CDR3 sequences, with around 53% as singletons. V was shortened by 4 bases and J by 5 bases, with 12 bases between the two germline ends. Germline-derived CDR1 and CDR2 are DFQATT and SNEGSKA (reference sequence). The length of the CDR3 is 14 residues. Regarding the study as a whole: Significantly decreased normalized Chao1 diversity was recorded for multiple sclerosis patients relative to controls. Five or six TRBV segments appeared more often in patients than in controls, and TRBV5-6, TRBV5-1 and TRBV20-1 were among these. Strong co-clustering by F measure was evident for samples that had been prepared in the same batch.

V and J are TRBV20-1 and TRBJ1-6; D ambiguous. The sequenced sample was blood. This receptor was obtained from a girl under 18 with multiple sclerosis. The CDR3 is CSANRDRNNSPLHF. CDR3 nucleotides: TGCAGTGCTAACCGGGATAGGAATAATTCACCCCTCCACTTT.